This T cell receptor beta chain is from a study of blood T cell repertoires in COVID-19. Study context: Acute-phase and convalescent COVID-19 samples originated in the United States, Italy and Spain. T cells, B-cell-depleted T cells, or PBMCs provided the cDNA or gDNA that served as material.

Remarks on this clone: This same CDR3 is encoded by further DNA sequences in the sample.

The CDR3 runs to 14 residues. Germline CDR1 reads MNHEY; CDR2 reads SMNVEV (reference sequence). Trimming took 0 bases from V and 5 from J, leaving 7 bases between them. The assay was immunoSEQ multiplex PCR, and TCRdb's table has in-frame clones only and misses some. The sample consists of more than 200,000 clones, 86% of them appearing once. The sample taken for sequencing was peripheral blood. The V call is TRBV27, the J call TRBJ1-4; D not certain. The receptor was isolated from a man under 40 with active or convalescent COVID-19. CDR3 residues: CASSLSAGNEKLFF. Here the CDR3 DNA reads TGTGCCAGCAGTTTATCGGCCGGGAATGAAAAACTGTTTTTT.